This T cell receptor (beta chain) originates from a study of cytomegalovirus exposure and HLA in healthy donors. Whole-study findings and limits: Solely CMV serostatus was available to characterize immune exposure. An Asian-associated ancestry cluster reportedly showed fewer N-insertions than the approximately 700-donor mean in a later analysis. Another analysis was done later, and it associated around 17,000 TCR beta sequences with HLA alleles at 0.05 false discovery rate.

Germline assignment: CDR1 SNHLY and CDR2 FYNNEI. This CDR3 is 16 amino acids long. With V trimmed by 6 bases and J by 5 bases, 9 bases remained unmatched. In the PCR, 60 Vbeta and 13 Jbeta primers were used. The protocol was immunoSEQ multiplex PCR, while the TCRdb copy is restricted to in-frame clones and leaves out a portion. The sample contains about 100,000 clones, about 74% of which appear only once. With respect to this clone: Its matching antigen is unknown.

The chain couples TRBV2 to TRBJ2-5, with TRBD2 matching over 13 bases. The receptor was derived from a woman between 40 and 55 years old in good health and CMV-seropositive. Sequenced sample: PBMCs. The CDR3 protein is CASSTGLAGEWETQYF. The CDR3 nucleotides are TGTGCCAGCAGCACAGGACTAGCGGGGGAATGGGAGACCCAGTACTTC.